This T cell receptor beta chain is drawn from a study of blood T cell repertoires in COVID-19. Study details: The United States, Italy and Spain provided the acute and convalescent COVID-19 samples. T cells, B-cell-depleted T cells, or PBMCs provided the cDNA or gDNA that served as material.

Original methodology: Researchers report that nucleated cell counts were estimated from reference gene primer amplification. Produced via immunoSEQ multiplex PCR; TCRdb's table is partial and in-frame only. Clonal size and the V and J genes are those of that table, whereas D and trimming came from the DNA. The sample has 55,000 to 90,000 clones; more than 70% are singletons. The length of the CDR3 is 15 residues. The V and J ends lost 4 bases and 2 bases respectively, with 15 bases between them. Germline V gene data show CDR1 as MNHEY and CDR2 as SVGAGI. The TCR was taken from a human donor in a cohort sampled during active COVID-19. Sequenced material: peripheral blood. The rearrangement links TRBV6-5 to TRBJ2-7, with D possibly TRBD1 on 6 matching bases. The CDR3 here is CASSFEGGRTYEQYF. The CDR3 DNA follows: TGTGCCAGCAGTTTTGAAGGGGGTCGGACCTACGAGCAGTACTTC.